This T cell receptor beta chain was captured in a study of T cell changes during pregnancy in multiple sclerosis. V lost 5 bases to trimming and J lost 0 bases, with 14 bases between them. The CDR3 runs 15 residues. CDR1 is KGHSH and CDR2 is LQKENI in the germline V gene. The data were produced by immunoSEQ multiplex PCR, yet TCRdb's version contains in-frame clones alone and is incomplete. The sample lists about 40,000 clones; about 85% were seen once. Sequencing was performed on CD4+ T cells from peripheral blood mononuclear cells, taken after pregnancy. The rearrangement uses TRBV18 and TRBJ2-7; D possibly corresponds to TRBD2 (5 bases). This clonotype was obtained from a female donor with multiple sclerosis, enrolled in a pregnancy study. This CDR3 is CASSTGVYVSYEQYF. The CDR3 DNA reads TGTGCCAGCTCAACCGGGGTCTACGTCTCCTACGAGCAGTACTTC.